Presented here are 9 T cell receptor beta chains from one specimen sequenced in a study of T cell repertoires in cytomegalovirus infection. TCRdb redid the calling of the reads with MiXCR, one entry per CDR3 protein. The data hold 350,000 to 500,000 distinct CDR3 sequences, with roughly 31% observed a single time. The sample consisted of PBMCs. The receptors derive from a human donor in good health (CMV status not recorded). Some clones in this sample may be carry-over from other donors' samples.

This clonotype was counted only a few times. This sequence joins TRBV25-1 and TRBJ1-1, with D unresolved. Germline values: CDR1 MGHDK, CDR2 SYGVNS. V dropped 1 base and J dropped 1 base, with 7 bases sitting between them. The CDR3 length is 14 residues. This CDR3 is CASSESPSNTEAFF. CDR3 DNA sequence: TGTGCCAGCAGTGAATCCCCCTCGAACACTGAAGCTTTCTTT.

The chain recombines TRBV14 with TRBJ1-1; 8 bases map to TRBD1. The CDR3 totals 15 residues. Germline values: CDR1 SGHDN, CDR2 FVKESK. The V gene end was trimmed by 0 bases and the J gene end by 6 bases; junction bases not matched to a gene: 6. CDR3 in DNA: TGTGCCAGCAGCCAAGAAAAACAGGGGGGACCTGAAGCTTTCTTT. This gives the protein CASSQEKQGGPEAFF. The full variable domain, in which reference TRBV14 and TRBJ1-1 provide the parts outside the CDR3, is EAGVTQFPSHSVIEKGQTVTLRCDPISGHDNLYWYRRVMGKEIKFLLHFVKESKQDESGMPNNRFLAERTGGTYSTLKVQPAELEDSGVYFCASSQEKQGGPEAFFGQGTRLTVV.

J is TRBJ2-3 and V is TRBV6-5; 10 bases agree with TRBD1. Trimming took 6 bases from V and 6 from J; bases not matched to a gene: 12. This CDR3 is 16 amino acids long. CDR1 is MNHEY, CDR2 SVGAGI, per germline. CDR3 amino acids: CASRLGRDRGWDTQYF. Here the CDR3 DNA reads TGTGCCAGCAGACTAGGCCGGGACAGGGGATGGGATACGCAGTATTTT.

Only a few counts were recorded for this clonotype. The V and J genes are TRBV15 and TRBJ2-2; maybe TRBD2 (6 bases). This CDR3 is built from 17 residues. V lost 0 bases and J 6 bases, leaving 17 bases between the germline ends. Germline lookup yields CDR1 LNHNV and CDR2 YYDKDF (reference sequence). CDR3: CATSRDMGGDGAGELFF. Here the CDR3 DNA reads TGTGCCACCAGCAGAGATATGGGCGGGGACGGGGCCGGGGAGCTGTTTTTT.

The J gene is TRBJ2-7, the V gene TRBV25-1; D is unclear. Germline-derived CDR1 and CDR2 are MGHDK and SYGVNS. Trimming cost V 2 bases and J 6 bases, with 8 bases left between them. There are 12 residues in the CDR3. The CDR3 protein is CASSERIGEQYF. The CDR3 bases are TGTGCCAGCAGTGAACGCATTGGCGAGCAGTACTTC.

This clonotype was found many times. The rearrangement uses TRBV24-1 and TRBJ2-6; D not certain. Germline lookup yields CDR1 KGHDR and CDR2 SFDVKD. The V gene lost 3 bases and the J gene lost 5 bases, with 10 bases spanning the gap. The CDR3 is made up of 15 amino acids. The CDR3 nucleotides read TGTGCCACCAGTGATCCACGGGCACGGGCCAACGTCCTGACTTTC. Its translation: CATSDPRARANVLTF.

This clonotype has a handful of counts. The chain couples TRBV19 to TRBJ2-1; 12 nucleotides agree with TRBD2. The V and J ends lost 7 bases and 9 bases, in that order; junction bases with no gene match: 19. Germline V lookup: CDR1 LNHDA, CDR2 SQIVND (reference sequence). There are 18 residues in the CDR3. CDR3 amino acids: CASNLVGLAGGPGSEQFF. The CDR3, as DNA: TGTGCCAGTAACCTAGTCGGGCTAGCGGGGGGGCCGGGGAGTGAGCAGTTCTTC.

The sample holds a few counts of this clonotype. The genes are TRBV28 and TRBJ1-1, with TRBD1 identical over 10 bases. The CDR3 consists of 14 residues. Germline lookup yields CDR1 MDHEN and CDR2 SYDVKM. The junction had 8 bases not matched to a gene; V was cut back by 5 bases and J by 8 bases. CDR3 sequence: CASSPGDRGAEAFF. The CDR3 DNA is TGTGCCAGCAGTCCCGGGGACAGGGGCGCCGAAGCTTTCTTT.

The CDR3 loop is CASSLGQGADEKLFF. CDR3 bases: TGCGCCAGCAGCTTGGGACAGGGGGCGGATGAAAAACTGTTTTTT. This sequence joins TRBV5-1 and TRBJ1-4; TRBD1 matches at 10 bases. The CDR3 totals 15 residues. Germline-derived CDR1 and CDR2 are SGHRS and YFSETQ. J gave up 6 bases and V 0 bases, and 2 bases lay outside the gene matches.